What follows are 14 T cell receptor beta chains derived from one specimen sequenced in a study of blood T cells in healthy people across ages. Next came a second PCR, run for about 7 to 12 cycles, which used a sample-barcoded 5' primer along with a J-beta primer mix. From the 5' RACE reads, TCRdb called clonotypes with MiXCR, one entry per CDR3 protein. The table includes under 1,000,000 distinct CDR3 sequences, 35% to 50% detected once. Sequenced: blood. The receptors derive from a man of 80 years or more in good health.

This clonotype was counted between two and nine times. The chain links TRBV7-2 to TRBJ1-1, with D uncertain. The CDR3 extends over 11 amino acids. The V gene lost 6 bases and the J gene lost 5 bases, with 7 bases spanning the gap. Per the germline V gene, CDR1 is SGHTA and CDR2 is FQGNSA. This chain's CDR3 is CASRRITEAFF. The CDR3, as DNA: TGTGCCAGCAGACGGATTACTGAAGCTTTCTTT.

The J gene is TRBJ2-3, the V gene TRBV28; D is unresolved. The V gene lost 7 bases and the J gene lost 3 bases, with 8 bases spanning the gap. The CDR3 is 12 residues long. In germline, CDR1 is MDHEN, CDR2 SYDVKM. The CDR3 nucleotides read TGTGCCAGCACCCGTGGGACAGATACGCAGTATTTT. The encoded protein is CASTRGTDTQYF.

CDR3 DNA sequence: TGTGCCATCAGGGAAGACCAGAAGGGGACCCAGTACTTC. Its translation: CAIREDQKGTQYF. The rearrangement joins TRBV10-3 to TRBJ2-5; no reliable D call. The germline CDR1 and CDR2 sequences are ENHRY and SYGVKD. V dropped 6 bases and J dropped 7 bases, with 15 bases sitting between them. The CDR3 spans 13 residues.

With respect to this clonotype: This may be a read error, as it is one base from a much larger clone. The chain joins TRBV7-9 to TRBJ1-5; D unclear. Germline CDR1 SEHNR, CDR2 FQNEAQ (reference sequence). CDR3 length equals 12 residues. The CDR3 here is CASSLDHQSQHF. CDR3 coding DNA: TGTGCCAGCAGCTTAGACCATCAGTCCCAGCATTTT.

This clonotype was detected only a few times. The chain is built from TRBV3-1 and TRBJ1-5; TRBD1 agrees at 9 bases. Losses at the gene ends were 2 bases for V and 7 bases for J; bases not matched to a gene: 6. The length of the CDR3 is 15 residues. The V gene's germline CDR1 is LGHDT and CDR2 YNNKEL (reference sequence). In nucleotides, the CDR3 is TGTGCCAGCAGCCAAAGGACAGGGGTCGGGCAGCCCCAGCATTTT. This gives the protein CASSQRTGVGQPQHF.

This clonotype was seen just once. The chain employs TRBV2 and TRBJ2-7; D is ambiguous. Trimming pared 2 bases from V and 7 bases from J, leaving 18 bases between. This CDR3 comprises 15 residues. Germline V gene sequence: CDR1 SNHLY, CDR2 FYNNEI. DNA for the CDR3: TGTGCCAGCAGTGAAACTTCCATCTCCTACAATGAGCAGTACTTC. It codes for CASSETSISYNEQYF.

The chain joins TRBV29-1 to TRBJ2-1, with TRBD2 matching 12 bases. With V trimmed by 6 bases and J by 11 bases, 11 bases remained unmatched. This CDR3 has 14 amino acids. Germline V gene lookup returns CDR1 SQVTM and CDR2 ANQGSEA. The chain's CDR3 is CSVAASGGAGQQFF. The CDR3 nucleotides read TGCAGCGTAGCCGCTAGCGGGGGGGCGGGTCAGCAGTTCTTC.

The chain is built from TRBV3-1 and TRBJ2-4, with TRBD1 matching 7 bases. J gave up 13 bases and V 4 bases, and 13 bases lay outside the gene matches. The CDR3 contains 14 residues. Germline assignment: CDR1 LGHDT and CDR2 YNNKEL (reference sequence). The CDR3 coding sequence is TGTGCCAGCAGCCCAGGGACAGCTAGAGGTGAGCAGTACTTC. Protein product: CASSPGTARGEQYF.

CDR3: CASTTGGAGQPQHF. CDR3 coding DNA: TGTGCCAGCACTACAGGGGGCGCCGGGCAGCCCCAGCATTTT. This chain joins TRBV28 and TRBJ1-5; 9 nucleotides align to TRBD1. J lost 7 bases, V lost 7 bases, and 8 bases had no gene match. The germline V gene has CDR1 MDHEN and CDR2 SYDVKM. The CDR3 extends over 14 amino acids.

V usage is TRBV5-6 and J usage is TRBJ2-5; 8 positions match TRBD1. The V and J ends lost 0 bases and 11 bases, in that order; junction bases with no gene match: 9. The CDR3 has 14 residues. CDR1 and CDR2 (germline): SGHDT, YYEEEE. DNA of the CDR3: TGTGCCAGCAGCTTGGGGACAGGGACCCGGGAGCAGTACTTC. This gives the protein CASSLGTGTREQYF.

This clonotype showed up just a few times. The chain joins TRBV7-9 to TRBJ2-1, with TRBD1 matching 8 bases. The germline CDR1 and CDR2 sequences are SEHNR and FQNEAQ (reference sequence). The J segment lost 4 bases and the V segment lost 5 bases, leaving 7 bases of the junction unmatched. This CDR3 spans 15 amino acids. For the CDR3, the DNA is TGTGCCAGCAGCGCCAGGACAGGGACTTACAATGAGCAGTTCTTC. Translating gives CASSARTGTYNEQFF.

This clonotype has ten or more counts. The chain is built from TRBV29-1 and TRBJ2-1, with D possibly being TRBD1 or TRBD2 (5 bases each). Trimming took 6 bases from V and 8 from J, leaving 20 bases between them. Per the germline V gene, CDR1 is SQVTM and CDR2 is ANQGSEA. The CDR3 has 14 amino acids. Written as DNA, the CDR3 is TGCAGCGTATTTGGGGGACGGGGTGTGTATGAGCAGTTCTTC. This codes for CSVFGGRGVYEQFF.

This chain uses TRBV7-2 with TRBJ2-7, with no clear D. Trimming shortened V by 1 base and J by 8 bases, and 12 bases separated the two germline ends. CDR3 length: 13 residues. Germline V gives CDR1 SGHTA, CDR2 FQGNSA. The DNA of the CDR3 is TGTGCCAGCAGCTTAGAGGTGGGTTACAAGCAGTACTTC. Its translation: CASSLEVGYKQYF.

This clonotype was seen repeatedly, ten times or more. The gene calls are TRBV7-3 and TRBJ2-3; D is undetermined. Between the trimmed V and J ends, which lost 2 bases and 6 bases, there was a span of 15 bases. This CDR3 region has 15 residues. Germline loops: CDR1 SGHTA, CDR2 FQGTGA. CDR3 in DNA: TGTGCCAGCAGCTTATTAAGTTTAGGTTCGGATACGCAGTATTTT. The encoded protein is CASSLLSLGSDTQYF.